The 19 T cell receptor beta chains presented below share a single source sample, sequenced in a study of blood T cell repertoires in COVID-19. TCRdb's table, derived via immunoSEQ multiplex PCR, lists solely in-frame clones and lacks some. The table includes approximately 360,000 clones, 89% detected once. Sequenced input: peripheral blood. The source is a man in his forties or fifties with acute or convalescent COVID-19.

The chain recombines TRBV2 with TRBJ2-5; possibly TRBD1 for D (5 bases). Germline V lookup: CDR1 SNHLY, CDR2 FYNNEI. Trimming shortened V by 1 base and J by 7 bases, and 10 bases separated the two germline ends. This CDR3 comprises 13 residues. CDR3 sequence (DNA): TGTGCCAGCAGTGAAGAGGACAAGGGGACCCAGTACTTC. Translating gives CASSEEDKGTQYF.

In DNA, the CDR3 is TGTGCCAGCAGCCCGCGGGCCAGGACTGATGACGGGGAGCTGTTTTTT. It specifies CASSPRARTDDGELFF. The rearrangement links TRBV11-2 to TRBJ2-2; D is possibly TRBD2 (5 bases). The CDR3 runs to 16 residues. Trimming removed 5 bases from V and 7 bases from J, with 20 bases in between. Looked up from germline, CDR1 is SGHAT and CDR2 is FQNNGV.

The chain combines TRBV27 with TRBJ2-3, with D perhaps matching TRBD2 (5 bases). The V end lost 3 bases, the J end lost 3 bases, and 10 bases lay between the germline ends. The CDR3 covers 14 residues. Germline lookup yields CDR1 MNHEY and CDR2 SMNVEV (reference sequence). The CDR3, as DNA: TGTGCCAGCAGTTTGTTCGGAGGAACAGATACGCAGTATTTT. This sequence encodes CASSLFGGTDTQYF.

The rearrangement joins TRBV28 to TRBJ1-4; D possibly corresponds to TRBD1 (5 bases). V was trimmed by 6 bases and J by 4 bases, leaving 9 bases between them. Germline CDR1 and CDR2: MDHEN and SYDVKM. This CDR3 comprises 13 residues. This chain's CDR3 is CASRAQVNEKLFF. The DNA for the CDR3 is TGTGCCAGCAGAGCACAGGTTAATGAAAAACTGTTTTTT.

The CDR3 DNA follows: TGTGCCAGCAGCTCGGTTAATCAGCCCCAGCATTTT. Amino acid sequence: CASSSVNQPQHF. The chain carries TRBV7-9 and TRBJ1-5, with D unclear. The CDR3 is 12 amino acids. Germline V CDR1 and CDR2: SEHNR, FQNEAQ (reference sequence). V dropped 4 bases and J dropped 4 bases, with 5 bases sitting between them.

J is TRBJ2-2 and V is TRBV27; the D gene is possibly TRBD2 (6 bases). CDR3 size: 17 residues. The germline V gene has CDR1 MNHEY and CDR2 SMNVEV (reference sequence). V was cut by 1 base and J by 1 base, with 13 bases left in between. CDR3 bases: TGTGCCAGCAGTTTATTCGCCTGGAGGGGGAACACCGGGGAGCTGTTTTTT. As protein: CASSLFAWRGNTGELFF.

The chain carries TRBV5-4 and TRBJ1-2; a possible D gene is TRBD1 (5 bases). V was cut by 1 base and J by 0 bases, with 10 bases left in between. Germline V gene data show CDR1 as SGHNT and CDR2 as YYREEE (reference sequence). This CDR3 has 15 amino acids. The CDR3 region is CASSLRGSANYGYTF. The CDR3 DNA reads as TGTGCCAGCAGCTTGAGGGGATCCGCTAACTATGGCTACACCTTC.

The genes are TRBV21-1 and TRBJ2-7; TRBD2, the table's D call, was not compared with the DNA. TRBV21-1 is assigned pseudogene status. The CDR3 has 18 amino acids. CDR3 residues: CASTVSLGGCEMVVEQYF. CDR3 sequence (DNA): TGTGCCAGCACCGTTTCCTTGGGGGGGTGCGAGATGGTAGTGGAGCAGTACTTC.

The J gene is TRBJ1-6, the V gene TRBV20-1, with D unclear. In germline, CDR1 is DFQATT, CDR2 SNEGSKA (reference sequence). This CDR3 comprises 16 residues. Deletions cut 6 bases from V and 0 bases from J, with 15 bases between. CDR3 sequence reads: CSASTSFSSYNSPLHF. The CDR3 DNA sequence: TGCAGTGCCAGTACGTCTTTCAGCTCCTATAATTCACCCCTCCACTTT.

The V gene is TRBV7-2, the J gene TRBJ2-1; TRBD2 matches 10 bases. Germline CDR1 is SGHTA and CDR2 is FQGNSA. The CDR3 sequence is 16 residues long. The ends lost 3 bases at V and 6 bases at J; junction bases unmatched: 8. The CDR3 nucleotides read TGTGCCAGCAGCTTTCTAGCGGGGGACCCCCCCAATGAGCAGTTCTTC. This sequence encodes CASSFLAGDPPNEQFF.

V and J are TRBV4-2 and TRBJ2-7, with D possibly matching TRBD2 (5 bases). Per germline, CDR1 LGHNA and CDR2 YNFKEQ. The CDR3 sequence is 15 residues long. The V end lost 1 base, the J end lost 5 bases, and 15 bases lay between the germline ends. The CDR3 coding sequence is TGTGCCAGCAGCCAAGTAGCCTCCAGCGGTGACGAGCAGTACTTC. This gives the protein CASSQVASSGDEQYF.

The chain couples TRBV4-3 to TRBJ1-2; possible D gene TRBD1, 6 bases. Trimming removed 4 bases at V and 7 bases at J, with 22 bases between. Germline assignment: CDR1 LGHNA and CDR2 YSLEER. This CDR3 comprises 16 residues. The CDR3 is CASSLLRGGTSSGYTF. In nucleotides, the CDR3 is TGCGCCAGCAGCCTCCTAAGGGGGGGGACATCTAGTGGCTACACCTTC.

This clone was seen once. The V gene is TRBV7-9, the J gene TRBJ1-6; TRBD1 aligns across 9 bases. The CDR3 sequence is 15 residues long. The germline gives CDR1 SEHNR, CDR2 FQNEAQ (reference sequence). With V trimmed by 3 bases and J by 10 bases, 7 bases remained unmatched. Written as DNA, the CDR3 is TGTGCCAGCAGCTTGGCGGGGACAGGGTCCTCACCCCTCCACTTT. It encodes CASSLAGTGSSPLHF.

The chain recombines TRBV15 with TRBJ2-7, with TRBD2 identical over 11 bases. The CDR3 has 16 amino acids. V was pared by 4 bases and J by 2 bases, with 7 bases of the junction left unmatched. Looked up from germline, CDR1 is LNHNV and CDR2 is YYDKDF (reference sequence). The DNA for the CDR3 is TGTGCCACCAGCAAGGGACTAGCGGACAAAGCCTACGAGCAGTACTTC. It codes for CATSKGLADKAYEQYF.

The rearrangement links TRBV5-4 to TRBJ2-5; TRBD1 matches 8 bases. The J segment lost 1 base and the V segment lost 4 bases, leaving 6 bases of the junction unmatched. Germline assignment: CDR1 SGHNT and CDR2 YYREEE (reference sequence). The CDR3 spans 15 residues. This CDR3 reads CASSRIDRGQETQYF. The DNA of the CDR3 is TGTGCCAGCAGCAGAATAGACAGGGGCCAAGAGACCCAGTACTTC.

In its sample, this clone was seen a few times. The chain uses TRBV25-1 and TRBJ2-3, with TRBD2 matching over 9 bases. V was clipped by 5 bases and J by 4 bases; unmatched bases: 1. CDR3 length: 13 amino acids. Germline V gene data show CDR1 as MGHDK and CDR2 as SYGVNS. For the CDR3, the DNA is TGTGCCAGCAGTTTAGCGGGAGCAGATACGCAGTATTTT. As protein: CASSLAGADTQYF.

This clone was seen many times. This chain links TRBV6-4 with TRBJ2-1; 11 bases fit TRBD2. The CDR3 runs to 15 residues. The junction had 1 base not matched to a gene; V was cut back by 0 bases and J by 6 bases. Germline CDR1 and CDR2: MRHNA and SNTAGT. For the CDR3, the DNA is TGTGCCAGCAGTGACTCTAGCGGGGGGGCCAATGAGCAGTTCTTC. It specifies CASSDSSGGANEQFF.

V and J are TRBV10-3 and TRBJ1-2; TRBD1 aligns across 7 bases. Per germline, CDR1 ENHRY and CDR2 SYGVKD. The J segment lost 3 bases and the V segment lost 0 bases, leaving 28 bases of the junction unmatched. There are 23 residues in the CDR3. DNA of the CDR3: TGTGCCATCAGTGAGTCTCGCCCAGGGTCCGAAGTTCAACAGGGGCCCCACTACTATGGCTACACCTTC. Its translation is CAISESRPGSEVQQGPHYYGYTF.

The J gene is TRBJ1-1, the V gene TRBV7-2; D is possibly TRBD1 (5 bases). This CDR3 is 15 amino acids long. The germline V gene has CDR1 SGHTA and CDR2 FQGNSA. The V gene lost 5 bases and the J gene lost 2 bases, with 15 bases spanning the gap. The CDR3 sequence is CASSTSSGQNTEAFF. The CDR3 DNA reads TGTGCCAGCAGCACGAGCTCCGGACAAAACACTGAAGCTTTCTTT.